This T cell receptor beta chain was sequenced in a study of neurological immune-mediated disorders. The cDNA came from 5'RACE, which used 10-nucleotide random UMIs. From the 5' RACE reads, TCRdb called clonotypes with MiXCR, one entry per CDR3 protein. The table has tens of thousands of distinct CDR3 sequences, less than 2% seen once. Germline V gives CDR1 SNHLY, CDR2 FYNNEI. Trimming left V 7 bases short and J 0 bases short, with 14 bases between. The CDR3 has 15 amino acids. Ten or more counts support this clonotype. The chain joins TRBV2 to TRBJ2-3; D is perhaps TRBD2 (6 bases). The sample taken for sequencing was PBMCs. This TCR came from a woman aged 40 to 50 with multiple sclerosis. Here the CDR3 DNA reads TGTGCCAGCACTCGGGACTTCATCAGCACAGATACGCAGTATTTT. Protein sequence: CASTRDFISTDTQYF.